This T cell receptor (beta chain) originates from a study of T cell responses to AZD1222 COVID-19 vaccine. The germline V gene encodes CDR1 LNHDA and CDR2 SQIVND (reference sequence). The CDR3 extends over 17 amino acids. The germline V and J ends were trimmed by 3 bases and 0 bases, with 15 bases remaining between them. The table came from immunoSEQ multiplex PCR; TCRdb's copy has only in-frame clones and leaves some out. The sample gives 110,000 or so clones, 80% to 95% of which show up once; 3.5% to 4.5% is in the top ten. This sample comprised peripheral blood, obtained 28 days after the second dose of the MenACWY control vaccine. The chain combines TRBV19 with TRBJ1-3; D uncertain. The clonotype was recovered from an adult who received the MenACWY meningococcal vaccine as a control. The CDR3 here is CASSIPRTARSGNTIYF. For the CDR3, the DNA is TGTGCCAGTAGTATCCCTCGGACCGCCCGCTCTGGAAACACCATATATTTT.